These 5 T cell receptor beta chains came from one sample sequenced in a study of cytomegalovirus exposure and HLA in healthy donors. PCR primers comprised 60 Vbeta and 13 Jbeta primers. The protocol was immunoSEQ multiplex PCR, while the TCRdb copy is restricted to in-frame clones and leaves out a portion. The table lists under 200,000 clones, around 78% of them singletons. The sample taken for sequencing was PBMCs. All receptors come from a man aged 35 to 55 in good health and CMV-seronegative.

On this clone: The same CDR3 also results from other DNA sequences found in this sample. The V and J genes are TRBV6-1 and TRBJ2-7, with TRBD1 as a possible D gene (5 bases). With 11 bases removed from V and 2 bases from J, the gap between germline ends came to 16 bases. This CDR3 is 13 amino acids long. From germline, CDR1 is MNHNS and CDR2 SASEGT. This CDR3 is CAVGQVQAYEQYV. The CDR3 DNA sequence: TGTGCCGTGGGGCAGGTCCAAGCCTACGAGCAGTACGTC.

The V gene is TRBV2, the J gene TRBJ2-5, with TRBD2 identical over 7 bases. CDR1 SNHLY and CDR2 FYNNEI come from the germline V gene. Trimming took 5 bases from V and 4 from J; bases not matched to a gene: 7. There are 14 residues in the CDR3. CDR3 nucleotides: TGTGCCAGCAGTCGCGGGAGTGAGGGAGAGACCCAGTACTTC. Translated: CASSRGSEGETQYF.

The V and J genes are TRBV27 and TRBJ1-5; TRBD1 is a possible D gene (6 bases). CDR3 length: 15 residues. Deletions cut 5 bases from V and 1 base from J, with 12 bases between. CDR1 is MNHEY and CDR2 is SMNVEV in the germline V gene (reference sequence). The CDR3 bases are TGTGCCAGCAGTCCCAGGGGATCGAGCAATCAGCCCCAGCATTTT. Residues: CASSPRGSSNQPQHF.

The chain couples TRBV9 to TRBJ1-2; D is perhaps TRBD1 (5 bases). The CDR3 extends over 14 amino acids. From germline, CDR1 is SGDLS and CDR2 YYNGEE. V lost 0 bases, J lost 5 bases, and 11 bases lay in between. Here the CDR3 DNA reads TGTGCCAGCAGCGTAGAGGGGAGGGAATATGGCTACACCTTC. It translates to CASSVEGREYGYTF.

This clone was counted a few times. This rearrangement joins TRBV7-9 to TRBJ1-5; the D is unclear. The ends were cut back, 3 bases at V and 2 bases at J, with 20 bases in the middle. Germline V gives CDR1 SEHNR, CDR2 FQNEAQ (reference sequence). The CDR3 totals 18 residues. The CDR3 is CASSFIRNGSAGNQPQHF. CDR3 DNA: TGTGCCAGCAGCTTTATTAGAAACGGGTCGGCAGGCAATCAGCCCCAGCATTTT. Supplemented by reference TRBV7-9 and TRBJ1-5, the full variable domain reads DTGVSQNPRHKITKRGQNVTFRCDPISEHNRLYWYRQTLGQGPEFLTYFQNEAQLEKSRLLSDRFSAERPKGSFSTLEIQRTEQGDSAMYLCASSFIRNGSAGNQPQHFGDGTRLSIL.